This T cell receptor beta chain was identified during a study of OX40 agonist ivuxolimab in advanced cancers. This CDR3 has 18 amino acids. Germline lookup yields CDR1 MNHEY and CDR2 SMNVEV (reference sequence). The V gene end was trimmed by 4 bases and the J gene end by 3 bases; junction bases not matched to a gene: 11. The data were produced by immunoSEQ multiplex PCR, yet TCRdb's version contains in-frame clones alone and is incomplete. The profile shows around 100,000 clones, roughly 89% of them singletons. The source was CD4+ or CD8+ T cells sorted from blood, collected in a trial of the OX40 agonist ivuxolimab. This chain connects TRBV27 to TRBJ2-3; 12 bases fit TRBD2. The receptor was derived from an adult with an advanced solid tumor such as melanoma, head and neck, liver or kidney cancer. CDR3 loop: CASSWTTSGRGVTDTQYF. The CDR3 region has the DNA TGTGCCAGCAGTTGGACGACTAGCGGGAGAGGGGTGACAGATACGCAGTATTTT.